This TCR beta chain derives from a study (dated by TCRdb to the late 2010s). About the full investigation: To characterize human CD8+ TCR repertoires that recognize immunodominant viral antigens, the researchers relied on sequence and structural analyses. Beyond this particular receptor, the publication reports: CD8+ TCR repertoires specific to different immunodominant viral antigens were reported to be distinct from each other and highly diverse.

From the germline V gene (reference sequence), CDR1 is MNHEY and CDR2 is SMNVEV. The CDR3 has 16 amino acids, counting the end cysteine and phenylalanine. The sequence is cut down to CDR3 DNA, 48 bases in frame from base 1. Turning to this clonotype: Its antigen remains undetermined. This may stem from a read error, because a much larger clone lies one nucleotide away.

The listed sequencing device is Illumina HiSeq 2500. TCRdb trimmed public reads at Q25 via fastp, called clones via MiXCR and kept in-frame beta chains. Rows merge per CDR3 protein into single entries with the most common DNA and genes. A total of about 200 distinct CDR3 sequences appear in this sample, around 40% of them only once. The leading ten clones occupy roughly nine tenths of the sample. The sequenced sample consisted of CD8+ T cells (not recorded whether cultured). This TCR was recovered from a female donor. The sequence joins TRBV27 to TRBJ2-3, and perhaps TRBD1 as D gene, on 5 matching bases. The DNA sequence is as follows: TGTGCCAGCAGTTTATATGGACCCCTCAGCACAGGTACGCAGTATTTT. The resulting protein is CASSLYGPLSTGTQYF.